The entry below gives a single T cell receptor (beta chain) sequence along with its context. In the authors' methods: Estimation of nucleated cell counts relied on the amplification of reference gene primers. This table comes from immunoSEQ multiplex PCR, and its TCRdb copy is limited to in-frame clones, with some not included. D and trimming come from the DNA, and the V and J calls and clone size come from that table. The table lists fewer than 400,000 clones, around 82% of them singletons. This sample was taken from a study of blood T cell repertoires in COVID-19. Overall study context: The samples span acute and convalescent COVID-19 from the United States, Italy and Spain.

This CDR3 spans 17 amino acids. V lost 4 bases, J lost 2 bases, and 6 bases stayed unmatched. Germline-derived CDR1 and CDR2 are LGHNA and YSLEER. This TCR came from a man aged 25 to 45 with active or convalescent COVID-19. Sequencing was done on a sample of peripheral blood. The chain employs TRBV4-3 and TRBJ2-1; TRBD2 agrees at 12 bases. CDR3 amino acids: CASSPRLAGDTYNEQFF. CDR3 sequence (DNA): TGCGCCAGCAGCCCACGACTAGCGGGAGATACCTACAATGAGCAGTTCTTC.